This passage covers 14 T cell receptor beta chains from one sample sequenced in a study of control samples from healthy donors and cancer patients (TCRdb year 2020). Library prep was done by the immunoSEQ multiplex PCR assay. What TCRdb holds here is the immuneACCESS table cut down to in-frame rearrangements. Part of the clones is not present; checked against another copy, under half of the missing clones reflect an unresolved V gene, and the others are unexplained. The sample table shows about 120,000 clones, and about 91% are seen once. Clones ranked in the top ten supply roughly 3.2% of the sample. The sample was blood. The receptor set was obtained from a man in his forties in good health.

This chain connects TRBV7-2 to TRBJ1-1; perhaps TRBD1 as D (6 bases). The CDR3 totals 14 residues. Trimming cost V 5 bases and J 0 bases, with 10 bases left between them. Germline CDR1 SGHTA, CDR2 FQGNSA. The CDR3 DNA reads as TGTGCCAGCAGCCAGAACAGGGTGAACACTGAAGCTTTCTTT. It yields the protein CASSQNRVNTEAFF.

This rearrangement joins TRBV2 to TRBJ2-1; the D call may be TRBD1 or TRBD2 (5 bases each). The germline V and J ends were trimmed by 4 bases and 6 bases, with 10 bases remaining between them. This CDR3 spans 13 amino acids. Germline CDR1 and CDR2: SNHLY and FYNNEI. CDR3 residues: CASSGGMANEQFF. Written as DNA, the CDR3 is TGTGCCAGCAGTGGGGGGATGGCCAATGAGCAGTTCTTC.

This clone has a single count. V and J are TRBV25-1 and TRBJ2-7; no firm D call. Germline V CDR1 and CDR2: MGHDK, SYGVNS. V lost 1 base and J lost 3, with 4 bases in between. The CDR3 loop spans 12 amino acids. CDR3 residues: CASSESIYEQYF. The CDR3 DNA reads as TGTGCCAGCAGTGAATCGATCTACGAGCAGTACTTC.

This chain links TRBV5-6 with TRBJ2-5; D is perhaps TRBD1 or TRBD2 (7 bases each). This CDR3 is built from 14 residues. Germline V CDR1 and CDR2: SGHDT, YYEEEE. The V and J ends lost 4 bases and 5 bases respectively, with 15 bases between them. This CDR3 reads CASSPPQGGETQYF. For the CDR3, the DNA is TGTGCCAGCAGCCCCCCGCAGGGGGGGGAGACCCAGTACTTC. Based on the CDR3 plus reference TRBV5-6 and TRBJ2-5, the full variable domain is DAGVTQSPTHLIKTRGQQVTLRCSPKSGHDTVSWYQQALGQGPQFIFQYYEEEERQRGNFPDRFSGHQFPNYSSELNVNALLLGDSALYLCASSPPQGGETQYFGPGTRLLVL.

The V and J genes are TRBV4-2 and TRBJ1-2, with D possibly matching TRBD1 (5 bases). V was cut by 2 bases and J by 2 bases, with 15 bases left in between. Germline V gene lookup returns CDR1 LGHNA and CDR2 YNFKEQ. CDR3 length equals 16 residues. The CDR3 bases are TGTGCCAGCAGCCAATCTTCGGGACTGATAAACTATGGCTACACCTTC. It translates to CASSQSSGLINYGYTF.

The gene calls are TRBV12-3 or TRBV12-4 and TRBJ1-1, with D uncertain. This CDR3 region has 11 residues. V dropped 3 bases and J dropped 7 bases, with 6 bases sitting between them. The CDR3 is CASSFYFEAFF. CDR3 nucleotide sequence: TGTGCCAGCAGTTTTTATTTTGAAGCTTTCTTT.

The table lists this clone with a count of one. The chain uses TRBV15 and TRBJ2-7; the match to TRBD2 covers 11 bases. The CDR3 loop spans 16 amino acids. The germline V gene has CDR1 LNHNV and CDR2 YYDKDF (reference sequence). V lost 4 bases and J lost 3; bases outside the gene matches: 8. In nucleotides, the CDR3 is TGTGCCACCAGCACCATTGGACTAGCGGGCAGCTACGAGCAGTACTTC. Amino acid sequence: CATSTIGLAGSYEQYF.

This sequence joins TRBV15 and TRBJ2-6; D call uncertain. Per the germline V gene, CDR1 is LNHNV and CDR2 is YYDKDF (reference sequence). With 4 bases removed from V and 4 bases from J, the gap between germline ends came to 14 bases. The CDR3 length is 16 residues. In DNA, the CDR3 is TGTGCCACCAGCACCCGATCGGCATCCGGGGCCAACGTCCTGACTTTC. Protein sequence: CATSTRSASGANVLTF.

This clone was counted once. V is TRBV5-1 and J is TRBJ2-3; 10 bases are a match to TRBD2. The V gene's germline CDR1 is SGHRS and CDR2 YFSETQ. J was trimmed by 4 bases and V by 2 bases; bases with no gene match: 7. The CDR3 has 16 amino acids. CDR3 loop: CASSFERGGLPDTQYF. The CDR3, as DNA: TGCGCCAGCAGCTTTGAGCGGGGGGGTCTCCCAGATACGCAGTATTTT.

In its sample, this clone was seen a few times. This chain links TRBV24-1 with TRBJ2-1; the match to TRBD1 covers 8 bases. V shed 9 bases, J shed 9 bases, and the junction held 9 bases outside the gene matches. Germline-derived CDR1 and CDR2 are KGHDR and SFDVKD. The CDR3 sequence is 13 residues long. The DNA of the CDR3 is TGTGCCACCTCCCGGGCAGGGGGCGGTGAGCAGTTCTTC. It encodes CATSRAGGGEQFF.

The J gene is TRBJ1-1, the V gene TRBV5-4; TRBD1 might be the D (5 bases). This CDR3 has 13 residues. V lost 0 bases and J 6 bases, leaving 9 bases between the germline ends. Germline CDR1 reads SGHNT; CDR2 reads YYREEE (reference sequence). The CDR3 loop is CASSLVQGSEAFF. The CDR3 nucleotides read TGTGCCAGCAGCTTGGTGCAGGGCTCTGAAGCTTTCTTT.

CDR3 sequence: CASSSPPPPLHF. DNA of the CDR3: TGTGCCAGCAGTTCGCCACCGCCACCCCTCCACTTT. The chain uses TRBV27 and TRBJ1-6; D not resolved. Trimming removed 4 bases at V and 11 bases at J, with 9 bases between. The CDR3 consists of 12 residues. Germline V gene data show CDR1 as MNHEY and CDR2 as SMNVEV (reference sequence).

The chain has TRBV13 and TRBJ2-3, with 7 positions matching TRBD1. Germline CDR1 reads PRHDT; CDR2 reads FYEKMQ (reference sequence). The CDR3 is 15 amino acids. J was trimmed by 2 bases and V by 5 bases; bases with no gene match: 7. CDR3 nucleotide sequence: TGTGCCAGCAGCCCCCGGGACAGAATCACAGATACGCAGTATTTT. It yields the protein CASSPRDRITDTQYF.

The chain links TRBV10-2 to TRBJ1-1; 7 bases fit TRBD1. J was trimmed by 0 bases and V by 10 bases; bases with no gene match: 5. CDR1 is WSHSY and CDR2 is SAAADI in the germline V gene. This CDR3 has 13 residues. The CDR3 protein is CATSGQMNTEAFF. The CDR3 region has the DNA TGCGCCACCTCGGGACAGATGAACACTGAAGCTTTCTTT.